The entry that follows covers one TCR beta chain sequence. Its antigen is still unknown. The sample is drawn from a study of tumor-infiltrating lymphocytes in primary liver carcinoma. Blood RNA was derived from unsorted whole blood, and germline DNA was extracted too. Presurgery, around 4 milliliters of peripheral blood were collected. Study conclusions and caveats: Tumors had a significantly higher top-250-clone fraction than blood (p = 0.039).

Priming with a constant-region primer yielded TCR beta cDNA from 450 to 550 ng total RNA. Libraries covering TCR beta were generated through three nested multiplex PCR rounds (using a slightly modified ARM-PCR). The first two PCR rounds used TRBV1-TRBV30 forward primers with a C-beta reverse primer, 9 to 10 cycles each. One entry per CDR3 protein, called by TCRdb with MiXCR from the multiplex PCR reads. The sample contains 300,000 to 400,000 distinct CDR3 sequences, 65% of which appear only once. Looked up from germline, CDR1 is SEHNR and CDR2 is FQNEAQ (reference sequence). CDR3 length: 16 residues. After removal of 5 bases from V and 5 bases from J, the junction contained 11 bases not matched to a gene.

Sequencing was done on a sample of peripheral blood. This chain connects TRBV7-9 to TRBJ2-2, with 7 bases lining up with TRBD2. The source of this sequence is a man aged 40-50 years with primary liver carcinoma and hepatitis B virus infection. The CDR3 bases are TGTGCCAGCAGCCCCCCTCGCGGGGGTAGTACCGGGGAGCTGTTTTTT. It encodes CASSPPRGGSTGELFF.